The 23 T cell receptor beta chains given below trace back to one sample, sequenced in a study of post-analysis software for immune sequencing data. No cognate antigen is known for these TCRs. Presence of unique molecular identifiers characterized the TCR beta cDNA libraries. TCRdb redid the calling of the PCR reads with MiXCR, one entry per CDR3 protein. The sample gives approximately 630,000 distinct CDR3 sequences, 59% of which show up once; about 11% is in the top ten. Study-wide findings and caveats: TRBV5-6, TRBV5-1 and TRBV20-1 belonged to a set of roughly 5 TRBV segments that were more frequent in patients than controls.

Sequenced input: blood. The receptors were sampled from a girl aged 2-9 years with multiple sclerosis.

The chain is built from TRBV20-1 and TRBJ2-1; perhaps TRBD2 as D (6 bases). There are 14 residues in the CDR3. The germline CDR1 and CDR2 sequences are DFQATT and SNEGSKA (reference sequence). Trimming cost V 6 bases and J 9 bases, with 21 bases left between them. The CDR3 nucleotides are TGCAGTGCGGAGCAACCCGGGAGCCTCGGTGAGCAGTTCTTC. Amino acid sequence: CSAEQPGSLGEQFF.

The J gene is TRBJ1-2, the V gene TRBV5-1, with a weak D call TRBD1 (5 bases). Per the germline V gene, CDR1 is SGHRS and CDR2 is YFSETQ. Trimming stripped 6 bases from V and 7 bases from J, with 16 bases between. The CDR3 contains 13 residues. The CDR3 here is CASTPPGGSGYTF. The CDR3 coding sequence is TGCGCCAGCACCCCACCGGGGGGGTCTGGCTACACCTTC.

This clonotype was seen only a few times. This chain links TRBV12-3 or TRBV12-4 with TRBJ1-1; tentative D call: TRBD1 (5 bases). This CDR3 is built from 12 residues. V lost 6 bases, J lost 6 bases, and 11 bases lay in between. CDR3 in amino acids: CASRTEPSEAFF. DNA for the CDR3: TGTGCCAGCAGGACAGAACCCTCTGAAGCTTTCTTT.

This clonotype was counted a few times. The CDR3 here is CASLAGAQYGYTF. As DNA, the CDR3 is TGTGCCAGCCTCGCCGGGGCGCAGTATGGCTACACCTTC. The genes are TRBV12-3 or TRBV12-4 and TRBJ1-2; D is perhaps TRBD1 (5 bases). V was trimmed by 8 bases and J by 5 bases, leaving 15 bases between them. The CDR3 sequence is 13 residues long.

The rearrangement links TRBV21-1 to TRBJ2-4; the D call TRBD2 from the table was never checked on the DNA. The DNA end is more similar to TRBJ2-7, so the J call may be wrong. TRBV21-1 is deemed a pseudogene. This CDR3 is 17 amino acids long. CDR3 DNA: TGTGCCAGCAGCAAAGGGAGATCAACGGGAGGGCCCCACGAGCAGTACTTC. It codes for CASSKGRSTGGPHEQYF.

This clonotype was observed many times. CDR3 amino acids: CASSPSTDTQYF. The DNA for the CDR3 is TGTGCCAGCAGCCCTAGCACAGATACGCAGTATTTT. The chain is built from TRBV18 and TRBJ2-3; D is undetermined. V was cut by 8 bases and J by 0 bases, with 6 bases left in between. Germline lookup yields CDR1 KGHSH and CDR2 LQKENI. The CDR3 contains 12 residues.

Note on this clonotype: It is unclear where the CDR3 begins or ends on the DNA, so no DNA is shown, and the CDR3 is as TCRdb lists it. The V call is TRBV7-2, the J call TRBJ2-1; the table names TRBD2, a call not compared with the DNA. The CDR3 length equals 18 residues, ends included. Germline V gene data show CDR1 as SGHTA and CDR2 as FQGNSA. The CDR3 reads CASSLAFGSGSGNNEQFF.

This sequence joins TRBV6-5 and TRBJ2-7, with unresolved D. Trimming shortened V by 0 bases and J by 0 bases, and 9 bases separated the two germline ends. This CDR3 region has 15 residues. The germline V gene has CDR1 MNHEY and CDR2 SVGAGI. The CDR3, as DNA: TGTGCCAGCAGTTACTCTAGACGTACCTCCTACGAGCAGTACTTC. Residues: CASSYSRRTSYEQYF.

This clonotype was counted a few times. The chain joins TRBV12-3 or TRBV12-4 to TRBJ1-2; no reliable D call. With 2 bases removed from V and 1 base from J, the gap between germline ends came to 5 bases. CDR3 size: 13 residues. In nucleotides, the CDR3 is TGTGCCAGCAGTTTAAACAGTAACTATGGCTACACCTTC. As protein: CASSLNSNYGYTF.

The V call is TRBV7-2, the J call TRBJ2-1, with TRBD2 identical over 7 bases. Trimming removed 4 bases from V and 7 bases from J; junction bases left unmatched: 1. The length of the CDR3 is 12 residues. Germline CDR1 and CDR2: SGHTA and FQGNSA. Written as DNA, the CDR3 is TGTGCCAGCAGCTCGGGACTAAATGAGCAGTTCTTC. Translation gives CASSSGLNEQFF.

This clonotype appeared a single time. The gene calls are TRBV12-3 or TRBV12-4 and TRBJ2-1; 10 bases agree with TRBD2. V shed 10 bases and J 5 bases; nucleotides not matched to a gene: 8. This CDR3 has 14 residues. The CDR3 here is CATCSGRNNNEQFF. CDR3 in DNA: TGTGCCACCTGTAGCGGGAGGAACAACAATGAGCAGTTCTTC.

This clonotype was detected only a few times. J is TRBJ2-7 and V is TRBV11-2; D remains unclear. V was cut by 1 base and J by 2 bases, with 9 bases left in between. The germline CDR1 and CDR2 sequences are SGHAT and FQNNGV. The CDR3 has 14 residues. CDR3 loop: CASSLGSRAYEQYF. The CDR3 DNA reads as TGTGCCAGCAGCTTAGGAAGCAGAGCCTACGAGCAGTACTTC.

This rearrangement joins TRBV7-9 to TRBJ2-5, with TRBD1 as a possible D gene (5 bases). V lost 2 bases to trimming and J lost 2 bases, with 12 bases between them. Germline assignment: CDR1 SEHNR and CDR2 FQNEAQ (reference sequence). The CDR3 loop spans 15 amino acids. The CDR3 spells CASSLPETVQETQYF. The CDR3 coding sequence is TGTGCCAGCAGCTTACCAGAGACAGTGCAAGAGACCCAGTACTTC.

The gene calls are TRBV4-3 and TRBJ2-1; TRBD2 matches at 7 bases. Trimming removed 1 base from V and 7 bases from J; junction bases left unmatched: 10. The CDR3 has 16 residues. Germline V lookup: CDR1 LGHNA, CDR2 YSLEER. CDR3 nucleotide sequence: TGCGCCAGCAGCCAAGCTCCGGGGGGATTAAGGAATGAGCAGTTCTTC. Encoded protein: CASSQAPGGLRNEQFF.

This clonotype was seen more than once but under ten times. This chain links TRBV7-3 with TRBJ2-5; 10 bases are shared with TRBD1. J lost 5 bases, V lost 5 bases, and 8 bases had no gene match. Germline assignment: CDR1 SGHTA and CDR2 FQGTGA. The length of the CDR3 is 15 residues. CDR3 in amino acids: CASSAVGGQGETQYF. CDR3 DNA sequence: TGTGCCAGCAGCGCCGTCGGGGGACAGGGGGAGACCCAGTACTTC.

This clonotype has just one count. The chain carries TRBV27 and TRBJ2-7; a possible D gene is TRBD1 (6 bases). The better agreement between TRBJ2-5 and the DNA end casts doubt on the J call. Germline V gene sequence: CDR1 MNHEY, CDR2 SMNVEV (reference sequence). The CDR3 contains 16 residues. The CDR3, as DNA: TGTGCCAGCAGTTTGAACAGGGTAGCAGCGGAGAAGACCCAGTACTTC. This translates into CASSLNRVAAEKTQYF.

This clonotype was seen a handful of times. DNA of the CDR3: TGTGCCAGCAGCGCCTTAGAGACCACTGAAGCTTTCTTT. This encodes CASSALETTEAFF. V usage is TRBV7-9 and J usage is TRBJ1-1; no firm D call. The V end was cut by 5 bases, the J end by 4 bases, with 11 bases between. The CDR3 contains 13 residues. Germline CDR1 reads SEHNR; CDR2 reads FQNEAQ (reference sequence). Variable domain in full (rest from reference TRBV7-9 and TRBJ1-1): DTGVSQNPRHKITKRGQNVTFRCDPISEHNRLYWYRQTLGQGPEFLTYFQNEAQLEKSRLLSDRFSAERPKGSFSTLEIQRTEQGDSAMYLCASSALETTEAFFGQGTRLTVV.

The CDR3 sequence: CASRGTSGTHEQFF. In DNA form, the CDR3 reads TGTGCCAGCAGGGGGACTAGCGGGACCCATGAGCAGTTCTTC. The chain combines TRBV2 with TRBJ2-1; 13 bases are shared with TRBD2. This CDR3 contains 14 residues. From germline, CDR1 is SNHLY and CDR2 FYNNEI. The J segment lost 8 bases and the V segment lost 6 bases, leaving 4 bases of the junction unmatched. Based on the CDR3 plus reference TRBV2 and TRBJ2-1, the full variable domain is EPEVTQTPSHQVTQMGQEVILRCVPISNHLYFYWYRQILGQKVEFLVSFYNNEISEKSEIFDDQFSVERPDGSNFTLKIRSTKLEDSAMYFCASRGTSGTHEQFFGPGTRLTVL.

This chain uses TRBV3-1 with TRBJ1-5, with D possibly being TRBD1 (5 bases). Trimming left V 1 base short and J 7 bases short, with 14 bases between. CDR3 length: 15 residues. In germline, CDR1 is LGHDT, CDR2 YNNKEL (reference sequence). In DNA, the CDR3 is TGTGCCAGCAGCCAAGCTTGGGGGACGGGACAGCCCCAGCATTTT. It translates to CASSQAWGTGQPQHF.

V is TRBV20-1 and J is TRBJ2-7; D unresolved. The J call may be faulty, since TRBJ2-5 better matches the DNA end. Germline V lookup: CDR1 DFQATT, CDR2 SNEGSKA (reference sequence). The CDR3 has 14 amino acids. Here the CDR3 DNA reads TGCAGTGCTAGAGTGCCTAGAGGCGGAGAGACCCAGTACTTC. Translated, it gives CSARVPRGGETQYF.

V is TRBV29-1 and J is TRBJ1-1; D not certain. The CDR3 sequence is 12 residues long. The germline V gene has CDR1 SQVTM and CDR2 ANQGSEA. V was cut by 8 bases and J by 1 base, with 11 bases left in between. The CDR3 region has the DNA TGCAGCCCACGGGTAGGGAACACTGAAGCTTTCTTT. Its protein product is CSPRVGNTEAFF. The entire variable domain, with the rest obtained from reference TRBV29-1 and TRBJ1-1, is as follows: SAVISQKPSRDICQRGTSLTIQCQVDSQVTMMFWYRQQPGQSLTLIATANQGSEATYESGFVIDKFPISRPNLTFSTLTVSNMSPEDSSIYLCSPRVGNTEAFFGQGTRLTVV.

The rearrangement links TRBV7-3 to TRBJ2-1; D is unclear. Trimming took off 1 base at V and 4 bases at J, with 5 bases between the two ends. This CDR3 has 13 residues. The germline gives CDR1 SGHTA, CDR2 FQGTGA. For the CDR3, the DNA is TGTGCCAGCAGCTTAAACGTTTACAATGAGCAGTTCTTC. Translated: CASSLNVYNEQFF. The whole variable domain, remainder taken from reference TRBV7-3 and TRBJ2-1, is GAGVSQTPSNKVTEKGKYVELRCDPISGHTALYWYRQSLGQGPEFLIYFQGTGAADDSGLPNDRFFAVRPEGSVSTLKIQRTERGDSAVYLCASSLNVYNEQFFGPGTRLTVL.

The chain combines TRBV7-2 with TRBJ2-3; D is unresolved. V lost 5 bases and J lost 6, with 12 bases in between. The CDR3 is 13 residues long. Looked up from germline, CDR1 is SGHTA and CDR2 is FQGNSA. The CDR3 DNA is TGTGCCAGCAGCAGTTACTACGGCGATACGCAGTATTTT. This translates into CASSSYYGDTQYF.